A single sample gave rise to the 13 T cell receptor beta chains below, sequenced in a study of technical replicates of blood from a few donors. Profiling relied on immunoSEQ multiplex PCR, and the TCRdb table lists in-frame clones only, not all of them. The top ten clones hold approximately 4.4% of a sample with 66,000 or so clones, roughly 88% of them seen once. Input material: PBMCs. The receptor source for this set is a human donor in good health. Some clones in this sample may be carry-over from other donors' samples.

This sequence joins TRBV18 and TRBJ2-2, with a tentative D call TRBD2 (5 bases). Germline-derived CDR1 and CDR2 are KGHSH and LQKENI. The CDR3 sequence is 15 residues long. V dropped 2 bases and J dropped 6 bases, with 13 bases sitting between them. This CDR3 is CASSPTASLSGELFF. In nucleotides, the CDR3 is TGTGCCAGCTCACCAACGGCTAGCTTATCCGGGGAGCTGTTTTTT.

The genes are TRBV7-2 and TRBJ1-2; TRBD1 is a possible D gene (5 bases). Germline V gene data show CDR1 as SGHTA and CDR2 as FQGNSA. Trimming took off 4 bases at V and 10 bases at J, with 16 bases between the two ends. This CDR3 has 13 residues. Here the CDR3 reads CASSSTAKWDYTF. DNA of the CDR3: TGTGCCAGCAGCTCGACAGCTAAATGGGACTACACCTTC.

This chain joins TRBV6-5 and TRBJ2-7, with 8 bases lining up with TRBD1. With V trimmed by 5 bases and J by 3 bases, 3 bases remained unmatched. Germline-derived CDR1 and CDR2 are MNHEY and SVGAGI. This CDR3 is 13 amino acids long. CDR3 in amino acids: CASSQGAYYEQYF. The CDR3 DNA is TGTGCCAGCAGTCAGGGGGCTTACTACGAGCAGTACTTC.

This clone was seen a single time. The chain has TRBV10-3 and TRBJ1-5; D gene ambiguous. The CDR3 runs 13 residues. Germline assignment: CDR1 ENHRY and CDR2 SYGVKD. V gave up 0 bases and J gave up 6 bases, with 6 bases separating them. Here the CDR3 reads CAISESTGQPQHF. The CDR3 nucleotides are TGTGCCATCAGTGAGTCGACGGGTCAGCCCCAGCATTTT.

The chain couples TRBV18 to TRBJ2-6, with a possible D match to TRBD1 (5 bases). The CDR3 sequence is 18 residues long. The V end lost 2 bases, the J end lost 4 bases, and 18 bases lay between the germline ends. Germline-derived CDR1 and CDR2 are KGHSH and LQKENI. This CDR3 reads CASSPSTASLSGANVLTF. The CDR3 region has the DNA TGTGCCAGCTCACCATCGACAGCCAGCTTGTCGGGGGCCAACGTCCTGACTTTC.

The genes are TRBV4-3 and TRBJ2-5; 8 nucleotides align to TRBD2. Per the germline V gene, CDR1 is LGHNA and CDR2 is YSLEER. The CDR3 is 18 amino acids. The V gene end was trimmed by 0 bases and the J gene end by 0 bases; junction bases not matched to a gene: 9. This CDR3 is CASSQEIKGLAYQETQYF. CDR3 coding DNA: TGCGCCAGCAGCCAAGAAATCAAAGGACTAGCCTACCAAGAGACCCAGTACTTC.

This clone has a single count. This chain links TRBV5-6 with TRBJ2-5, with D possibly matching TRBD1 (5 bases). The germline V gene has CDR1 SGHDT and CDR2 YYEEEE. Trimming removed 1 base at V and 2 bases at J, with 12 bases between. The CDR3 length is 15 residues. CDR3 region: CASSLKGRAQETQYF. The CDR3 nucleotides are TGTGCCAGCAGCTTGAAGGGCAGGGCACAAGAGACCCAGTACTTC.

The J gene is TRBJ2-2, the V gene TRBV1; TRBD2, the table's D call, lacks a check against the DNA. TRBV1 is shown as a pseudogene. The CDR3 has 17 residues. As DNA, the CDR3 is TGCACCAGCAGCCAAGATCTACAACGGGGGAACACCGGGGAGCTGTTTTTT. It translates to CTSSQDLQRGNTGELFF.

The chain employs TRBV5-1 and TRBJ2-7, with D unresolved. The germline V gene encodes CDR1 SGHRS and CDR2 YFSETQ. CDR3 length: 13 amino acids. Deletions cut 0 bases from V and 0 bases from J, with 4 bases between. In DNA form, the CDR3 reads TGCGCCAGCAGCTTGGCCCACTCCTACGAGCAGTACTTC. Encoded protein: CASSLAHSYEQYF.

This chain uses TRBV19 with TRBJ2-3, with 10 bases fitting TRBD2. V lost 4 bases, J lost 0 bases, and 7 bases stayed unmatched. From germline, CDR1 is LNHDA and CDR2 SQIVND (reference sequence). This CDR3 contains 17 residues. CDR3 DNA: TGTGCCAGTAGTAAGGTCGGACTAGCGGCTAGCACAGATACGCAGTATTTT. This codes for CASSKVGLAASTDTQYF.

The chain carries TRBV7-9 and TRBJ1-4; a possible D gene is TRBD1 (5 bases). V was shortened by 1 base and J by 8 bases, with 11 bases between the two germline ends. This CDR3 has 14 residues. Germline V gives CDR1 SEHNR, CDR2 FQNEAQ (reference sequence). The CDR3 sequence is CASSLGQIDEKLFF. CDR3 sequence (DNA): TGTGCCAGCAGCTTAGGACAGATAGACGAAAAACTGTTTTTT.

The chain uses TRBV30 and TRBJ2-5; 11 nucleotides agree with TRBD2. The CDR3 runs to 14 residues. From germline, CDR1 is GTSNPN and CDR2 SVGIG (reference sequence). The junction had 7 bases not matched to a gene; V was cut back by 7 bases and J by 3 bases. CDR3 nucleotide sequence: TGTGCCTCCCGACTAGCGGGAACCAAAGAGACCCAGTACTTC. Translating gives CASRLAGTKETQYF.

The rearrangement uses TRBV20-1 and TRBJ1-1, with D tentatively TRBD1 (5 bases). Trimming left V 6 bases short and J 8 bases short, with 13 bases between. The CDR3 is 11 amino acids. Germline lookup yields CDR1 DFQATT and CDR2 SNEGSKA (reference sequence). CDR3 residues: CSALGAPEAFF. The DNA for the CDR3 is TGCAGTGCCCTAGGGGCCCCGGAAGCTTTCTTT.